Detailed here is one T cell receptor (beta chain). The sample contains more than one DNA sequence encoding this CDR3. CDR3 length equals 14 residues. Per germline, CDR1 LNHNV and CDR2 YYDKDF (reference sequence). Trimming at V came to 1 base and at J to 4 bases, leaving 2 bases not matched to a gene. This specimen belongs to a study of shared clonotypes between healthy human individuals. As handled by the study authors: ImmunoSEQ junction-only sequences lacked quality scores, so their filtering differed. Assay: immunoSEQ multiplex PCR; the TCRdb copy retains only in-frame clones and omits some. The V and J calls and clone size were taken over from that table, and D and trimming were inferred from the DNA. This table has about 660,000 clones, approximately 74% appearing once.

The sample comprised memory CD4+ T cells sorted from blood. The subset here: CD45RA-negative fraction. The clonotype comes from a woman between 25 and 40 years old in good health. The V call is TRBV15, the J call TRBJ1-1; 8 bases are a match to TRBD1. The CDR3 region is CATSRGTGRTEAFF. The CDR3 DNA reads TGTGCCACCAGCAGAGGGACAGGGCGCACTGAAGCTTTCTTT.